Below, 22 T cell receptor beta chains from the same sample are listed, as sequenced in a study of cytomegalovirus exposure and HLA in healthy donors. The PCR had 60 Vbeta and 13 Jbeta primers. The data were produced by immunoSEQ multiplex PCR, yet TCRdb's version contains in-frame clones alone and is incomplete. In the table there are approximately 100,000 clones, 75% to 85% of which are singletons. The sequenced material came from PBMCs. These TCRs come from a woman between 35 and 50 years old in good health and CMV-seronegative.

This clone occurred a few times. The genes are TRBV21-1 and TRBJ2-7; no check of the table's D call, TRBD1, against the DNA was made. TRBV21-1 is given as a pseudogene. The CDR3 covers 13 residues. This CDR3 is CASSTAGQAKQYF. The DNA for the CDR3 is TGTGCCAGCAGCACCGCGGGACAGGCTAAGCAGTACTTC.

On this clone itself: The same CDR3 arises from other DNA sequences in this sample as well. The CDR3 bases are TGTGCCAGTAGTATAGGAGGGGGCACTGAAGCTTTCTTT. Translated, it gives CASSIGGGTEAFF. V is TRBV19 and J is TRBJ1-1; weak D call: TRBD1 (6 bases). V was clipped by 1 base and J by 4 bases, with 7 bases between them. The V gene's germline CDR1 is LNHDA and CDR2 SQIVND (reference sequence). This CDR3 contains 13 residues.

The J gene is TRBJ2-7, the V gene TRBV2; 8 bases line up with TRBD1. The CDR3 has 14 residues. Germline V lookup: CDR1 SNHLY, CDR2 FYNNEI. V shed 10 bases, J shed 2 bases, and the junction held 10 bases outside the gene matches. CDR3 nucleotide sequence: TGTGCCACATTTCTGACAGGGGCGCCCTACGAGCAGTACTTC. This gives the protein CATFLTGAPYEQYF.

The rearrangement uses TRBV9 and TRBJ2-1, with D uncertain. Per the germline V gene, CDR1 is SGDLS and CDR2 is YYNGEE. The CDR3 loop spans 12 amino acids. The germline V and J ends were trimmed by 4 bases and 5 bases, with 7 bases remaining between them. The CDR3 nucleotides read TGTGCCAGCAGCCTCAGAAACAATGAGCAGTTCTTC. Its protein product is CASSLRNNEQFF. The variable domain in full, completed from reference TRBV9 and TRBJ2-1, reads DSGVTQTPKHLITATGQRVTLRCSPRSGDLSVYWYQQSLDQGLQFLIQYYNGEERAKGNILERFSAQQFPDLHSELNLSSLELGDSALYFCASSLRNNEQFFGPGTRLTVL.

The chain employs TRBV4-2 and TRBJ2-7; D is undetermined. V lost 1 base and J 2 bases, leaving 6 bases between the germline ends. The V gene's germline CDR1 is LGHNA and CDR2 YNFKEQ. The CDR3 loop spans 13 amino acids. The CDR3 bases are TGTGCCAGCAGCCAAGGGGCCCCCTACGAGCAGTACTTC. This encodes CASSQGAPYEQYF.

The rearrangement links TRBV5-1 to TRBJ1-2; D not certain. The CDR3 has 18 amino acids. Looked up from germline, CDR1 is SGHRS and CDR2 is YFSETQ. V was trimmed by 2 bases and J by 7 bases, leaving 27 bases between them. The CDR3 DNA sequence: TGCGCCAGCAGCTTCGGAAGACAAAACCCGAGTAAGGCATCTGGCTACACCTTC. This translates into CASSFGRQNPSKASGYTF.

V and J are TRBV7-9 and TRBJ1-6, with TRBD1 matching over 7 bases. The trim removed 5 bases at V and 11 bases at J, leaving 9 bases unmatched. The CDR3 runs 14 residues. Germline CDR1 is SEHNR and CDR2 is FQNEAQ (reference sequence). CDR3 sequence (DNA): TGTGCCAGCAGCCCTGACAGGGTGAGGACACCCCTCCACTTT. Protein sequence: CASSPDRVRTPLHF.

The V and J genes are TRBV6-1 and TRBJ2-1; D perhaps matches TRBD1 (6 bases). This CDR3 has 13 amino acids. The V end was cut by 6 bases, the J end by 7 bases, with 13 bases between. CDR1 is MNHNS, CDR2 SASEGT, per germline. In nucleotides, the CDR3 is TGTGCCAGCAGCGGACAGCCGGATAATGAGCAGTTCTTC. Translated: CASSGQPDNEQFF.

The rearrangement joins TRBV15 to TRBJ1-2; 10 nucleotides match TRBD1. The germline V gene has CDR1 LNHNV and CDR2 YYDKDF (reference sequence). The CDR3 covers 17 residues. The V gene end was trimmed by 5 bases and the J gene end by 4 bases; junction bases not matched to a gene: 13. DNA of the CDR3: TGTGCCACCAGCGGGAAGCCGGGACAGGGGATTTCCTATGGCTACACCTTC. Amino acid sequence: CATSGKPGQGISYGYTF. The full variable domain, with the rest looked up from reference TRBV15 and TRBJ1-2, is DAMVIQNPRYQVTQFGKPVTLSCSQTLNHNVMYWYQQKSSQAPKLLFHYYDKDFNNEADTPDNFQSRRPNTSFCFLDIRSPGLGDTAMYLCATSGKPGQGISYGYTFGSGTRLTVV.

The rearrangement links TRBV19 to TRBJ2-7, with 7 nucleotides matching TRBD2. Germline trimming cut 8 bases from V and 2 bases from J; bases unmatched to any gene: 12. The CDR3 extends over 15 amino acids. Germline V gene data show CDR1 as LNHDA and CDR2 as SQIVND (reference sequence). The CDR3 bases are TGTGCCAGTCAACAGGACAAGGGAGGGACCTACGAGCAGTACTTC. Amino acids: CASQQDKGGTYEQYF.

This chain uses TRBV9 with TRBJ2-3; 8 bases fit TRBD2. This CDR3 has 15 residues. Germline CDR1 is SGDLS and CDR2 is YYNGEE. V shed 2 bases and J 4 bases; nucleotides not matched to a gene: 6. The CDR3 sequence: CASSVTSGQPDTQYF. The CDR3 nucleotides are TGTGCCAGCAGCGTTACTAGCGGTCAACCAGATACGCAGTATTTT.

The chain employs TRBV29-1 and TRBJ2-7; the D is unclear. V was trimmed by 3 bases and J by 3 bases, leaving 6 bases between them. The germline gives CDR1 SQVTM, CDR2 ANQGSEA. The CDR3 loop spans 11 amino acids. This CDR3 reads CSVESYYEQYF. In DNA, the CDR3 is TGCAGCGTTGAGTCCTACTACGAGCAGTACTTC.

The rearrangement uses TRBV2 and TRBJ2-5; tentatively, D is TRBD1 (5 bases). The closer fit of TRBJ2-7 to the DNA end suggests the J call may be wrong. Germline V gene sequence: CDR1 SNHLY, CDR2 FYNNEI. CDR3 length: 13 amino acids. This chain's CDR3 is CASAPLPGPEQYF. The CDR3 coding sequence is TGTGCCAGCGCCCCCCTCCCAGGGCCCGAGCAGTACTTC.

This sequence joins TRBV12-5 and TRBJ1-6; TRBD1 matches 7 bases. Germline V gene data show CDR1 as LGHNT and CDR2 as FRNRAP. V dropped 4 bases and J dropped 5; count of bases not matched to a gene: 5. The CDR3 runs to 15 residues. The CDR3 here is CASGSWDRDNSPLHF. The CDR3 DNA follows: TGTGCTAGTGGTTCCTGGGACAGAGATAATTCACCCCTCCACTTT.

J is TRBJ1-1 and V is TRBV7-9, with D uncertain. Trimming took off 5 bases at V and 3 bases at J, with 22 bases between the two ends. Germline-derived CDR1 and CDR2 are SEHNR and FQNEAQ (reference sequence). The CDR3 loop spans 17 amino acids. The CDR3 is CASSPPGLQTQYTEAFF. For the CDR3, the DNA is TGTGCCAGCAGCCCCCCGGGGTTACAGACCCAGTACACTGAAGCTTTCTTT.

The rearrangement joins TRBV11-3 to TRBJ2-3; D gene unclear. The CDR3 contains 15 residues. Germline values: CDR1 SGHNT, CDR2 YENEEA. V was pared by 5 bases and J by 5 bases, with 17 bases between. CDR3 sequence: CASSPPGGTRDTQYF. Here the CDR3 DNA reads TGTGCCAGCAGCCCCCCCGGCGGAACCCGAGATACGCAGTATTTT.

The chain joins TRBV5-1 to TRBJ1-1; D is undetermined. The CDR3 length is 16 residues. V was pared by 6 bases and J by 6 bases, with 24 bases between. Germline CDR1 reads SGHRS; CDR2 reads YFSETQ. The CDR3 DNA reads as TGCGCCAGCAAATTTGGGGAGGGTTCGGGTACGGCTGAAGCTTTCTTT. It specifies CASKFGEGSGTAEAFF.

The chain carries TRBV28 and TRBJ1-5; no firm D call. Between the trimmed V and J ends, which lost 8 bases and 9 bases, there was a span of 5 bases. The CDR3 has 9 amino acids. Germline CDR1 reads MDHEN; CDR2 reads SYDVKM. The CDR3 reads CASGGPQHF. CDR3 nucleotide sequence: TGTGCCAGCGGAGGGCCCCAGCATTTT.

CDR3 nucleotides: TGTGCCAGCTCACCAACAGGGGACCCCATCAATCAGCCCCAGCATTTT. Translating it yields CASSPTGDPINQPQHF. This rearrangement joins TRBV18 to TRBJ1-5, with TRBD1 matching 7 bases. This CDR3 has 16 amino acids. Per germline, CDR1 KGHSH and CDR2 LQKENI. Trimming at V came to 2 bases and at J to 3 bases, leaving 7 bases not matched to a gene. Together with reference TRBV18 and TRBJ1-5, the CDR3 gives the full variable domain: NAGVMQNPRHLVRRRGQEARLRCSPMKGHSHVYWYRQLPEEGLKFMVYLQKENIIDESGMPKERFSAEFPKEGPSILRIQQVVRGDSAAYFCASSPTGDPINQPQHFGDGTRLSIL.

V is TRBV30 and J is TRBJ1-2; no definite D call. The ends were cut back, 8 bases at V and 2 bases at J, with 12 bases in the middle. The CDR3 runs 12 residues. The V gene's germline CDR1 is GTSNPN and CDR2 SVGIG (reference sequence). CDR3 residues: CARLAGNYGYTF. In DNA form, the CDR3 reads TGTGCCCGATTAGCGGGGAACTATGGCTACACCTTC.

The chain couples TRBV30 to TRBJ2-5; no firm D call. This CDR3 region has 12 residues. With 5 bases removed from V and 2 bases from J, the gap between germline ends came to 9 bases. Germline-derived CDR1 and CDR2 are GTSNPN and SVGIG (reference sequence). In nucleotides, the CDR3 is TGTGCCTGGCGTAGAATACAAGAGACCCAGTACTTC. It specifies CAWRRIQETQYF.

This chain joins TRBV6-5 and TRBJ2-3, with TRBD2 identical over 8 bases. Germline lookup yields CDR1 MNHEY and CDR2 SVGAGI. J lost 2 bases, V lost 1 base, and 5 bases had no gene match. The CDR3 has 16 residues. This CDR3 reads CASSYFPGLVTDTQYF. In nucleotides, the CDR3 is TGTGCCAGCAGTTACTTTCCGGGACTAGTCACAGATACGCAGTATTTT.